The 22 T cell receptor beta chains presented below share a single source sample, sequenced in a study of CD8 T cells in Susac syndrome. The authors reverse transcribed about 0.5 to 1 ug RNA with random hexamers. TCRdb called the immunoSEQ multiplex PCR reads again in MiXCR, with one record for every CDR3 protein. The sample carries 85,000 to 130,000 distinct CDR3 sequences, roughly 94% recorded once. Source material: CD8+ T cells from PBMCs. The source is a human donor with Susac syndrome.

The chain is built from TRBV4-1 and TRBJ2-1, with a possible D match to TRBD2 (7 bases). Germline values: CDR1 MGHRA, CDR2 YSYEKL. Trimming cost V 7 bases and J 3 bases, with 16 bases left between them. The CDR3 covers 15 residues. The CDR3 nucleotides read TGCGCCAGCACTATAGGGGGGGCCCTCTACAATGAGCAGTTCTTC. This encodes CASTIGGALYNEQFF.

The CDR3 nucleotides read TGTGCCACCAGCAGAGCCGTTGCGGGGGCTAAGACCCAGTACTTC. This encodes CATSRAVAGAKTQYF. The J gene is TRBJ2-5, the V gene TRBV15, with TRBD2 as a possible D gene (7 bases). CDR1 and CDR2 (germline): LNHNV, YYDKDF (reference sequence). V gave up 1 base and J gave up 6 bases, with 15 bases separating them. The CDR3 is made up of 15 amino acids.

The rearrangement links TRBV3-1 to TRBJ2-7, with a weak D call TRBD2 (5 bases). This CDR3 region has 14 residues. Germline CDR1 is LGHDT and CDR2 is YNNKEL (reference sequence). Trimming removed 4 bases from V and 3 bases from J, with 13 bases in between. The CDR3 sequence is CASSPRVGDYEQYF. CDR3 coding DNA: TGTGCCAGCAGCCCGAGGGTGGGTGACTACGAGCAGTACTTC.

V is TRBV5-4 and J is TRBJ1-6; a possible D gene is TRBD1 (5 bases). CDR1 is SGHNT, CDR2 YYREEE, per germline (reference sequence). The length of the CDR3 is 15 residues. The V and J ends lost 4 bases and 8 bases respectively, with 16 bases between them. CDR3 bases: TGTGCCAGCAGCACCATGACAGATAAGGATTCACCCCTCCACTTT. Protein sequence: CASSTMTDKDSPLHF.

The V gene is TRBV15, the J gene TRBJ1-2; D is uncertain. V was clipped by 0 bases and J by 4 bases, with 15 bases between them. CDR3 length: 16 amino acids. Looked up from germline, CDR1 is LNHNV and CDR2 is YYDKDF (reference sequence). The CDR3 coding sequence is TGTGCCACCAGCAGAGATCGCGCGTCGCGGGTCTATGGCTACACCTTC. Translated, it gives CATSRDRASRVYGYTF.

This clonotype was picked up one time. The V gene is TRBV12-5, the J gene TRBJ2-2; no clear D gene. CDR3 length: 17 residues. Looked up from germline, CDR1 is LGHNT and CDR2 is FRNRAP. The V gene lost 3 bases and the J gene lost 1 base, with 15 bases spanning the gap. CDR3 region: CASGLTLSDGNTGELFF. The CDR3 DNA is TGTGCTAGTGGTTTAACCTTATCCGACGGGAACACCGGGGAGCTGTTTTTT.

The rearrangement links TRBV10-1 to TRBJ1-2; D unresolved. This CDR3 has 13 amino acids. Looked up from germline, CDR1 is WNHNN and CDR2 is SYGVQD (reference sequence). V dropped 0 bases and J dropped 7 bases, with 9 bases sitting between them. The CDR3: CASSESTGSGYTF. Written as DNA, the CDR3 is TGCGCCAGCAGTGAGTCAACGGGTTCTGGCTACACCTTC.

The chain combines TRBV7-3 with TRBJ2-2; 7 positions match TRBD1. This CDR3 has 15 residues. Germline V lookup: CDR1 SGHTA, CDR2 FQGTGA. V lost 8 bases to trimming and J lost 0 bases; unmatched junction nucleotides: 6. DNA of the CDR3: TGTGCCAGCGGAGGTGGGACAGCGAACACCGGGGAGCTGTTTTTT. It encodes CASGGGTANTGELFF.

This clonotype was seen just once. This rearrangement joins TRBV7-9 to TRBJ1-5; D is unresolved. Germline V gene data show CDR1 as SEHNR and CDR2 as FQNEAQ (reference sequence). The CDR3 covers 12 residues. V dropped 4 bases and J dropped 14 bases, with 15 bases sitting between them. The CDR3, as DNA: TGTGCCAGCAGCTCGGCCGGGGTGATCGAGCATTTT. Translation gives CASSSAGVIEHF.

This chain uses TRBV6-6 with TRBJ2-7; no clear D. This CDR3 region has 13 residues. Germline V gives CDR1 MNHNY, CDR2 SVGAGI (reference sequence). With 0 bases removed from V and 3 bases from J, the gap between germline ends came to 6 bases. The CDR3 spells CASSYSLYYEQYF. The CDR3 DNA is TGTGCCAGCAGTTACTCGCTCTACTACGAGCAGTACTTC.

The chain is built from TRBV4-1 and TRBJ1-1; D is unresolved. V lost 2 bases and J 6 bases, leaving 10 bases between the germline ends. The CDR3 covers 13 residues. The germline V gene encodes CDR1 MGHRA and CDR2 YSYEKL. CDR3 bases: TGCGCCAGCAGCCAAACAGTGGTAGCTGAAGCTTTCTTT. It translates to CASSQTVVAEAFF.

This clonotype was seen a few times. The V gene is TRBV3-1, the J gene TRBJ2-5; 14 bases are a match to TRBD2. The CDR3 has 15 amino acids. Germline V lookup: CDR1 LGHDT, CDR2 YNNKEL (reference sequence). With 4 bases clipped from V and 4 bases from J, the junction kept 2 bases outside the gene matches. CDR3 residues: CASSPGTSGGETQYF. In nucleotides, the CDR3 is TGTGCCAGCAGCCCTGGGACTAGCGGGGGAGAGACCCAGTACTTC.

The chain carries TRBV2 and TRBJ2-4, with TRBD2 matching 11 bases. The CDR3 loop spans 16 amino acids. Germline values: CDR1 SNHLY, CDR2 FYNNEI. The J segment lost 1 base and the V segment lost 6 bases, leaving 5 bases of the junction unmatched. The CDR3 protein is CASRELAGEAKNIQYF. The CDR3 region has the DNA TGTGCCAGCAGGGAACTAGCGGGGGAGGCCAAAAACATTCAGTACTTC. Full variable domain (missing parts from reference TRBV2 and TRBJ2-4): EPEVTQTPSHQVTQMGQEVILRCVPISNHLYFYWYRQILGQKVEFLVSFYNNEISEKSEIFDDQFSVERPDGSNFTLKIRSTKLEDSAMYFCASRELAGEAKNIQYFGAGTRLSVL.

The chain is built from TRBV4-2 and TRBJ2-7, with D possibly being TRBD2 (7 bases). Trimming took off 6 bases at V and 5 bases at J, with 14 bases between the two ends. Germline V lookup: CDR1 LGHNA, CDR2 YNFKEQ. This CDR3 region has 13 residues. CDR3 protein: CASREGGNHEQYF. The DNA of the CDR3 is TGTGCCAGCAGAGAGGGGGGGAACCACGAGCAGTACTTC.

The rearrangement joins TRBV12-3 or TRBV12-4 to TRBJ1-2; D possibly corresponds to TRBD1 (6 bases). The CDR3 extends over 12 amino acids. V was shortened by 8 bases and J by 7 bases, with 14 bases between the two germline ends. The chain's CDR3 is CASRPGGGGYTF. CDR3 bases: TGTGCCAGCCGCCCGGGAGGGGGTGGCTACACCTTC.

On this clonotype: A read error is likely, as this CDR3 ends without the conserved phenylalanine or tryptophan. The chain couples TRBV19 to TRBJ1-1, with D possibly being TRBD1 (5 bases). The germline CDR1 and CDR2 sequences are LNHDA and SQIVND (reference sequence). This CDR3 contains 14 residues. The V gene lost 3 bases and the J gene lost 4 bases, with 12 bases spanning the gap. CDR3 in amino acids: CASSILLQGTEAFV. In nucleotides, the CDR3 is TGTGCCAGTAGTATCCTCCTCCAGGGCACTGAAGCTTTCGTT.

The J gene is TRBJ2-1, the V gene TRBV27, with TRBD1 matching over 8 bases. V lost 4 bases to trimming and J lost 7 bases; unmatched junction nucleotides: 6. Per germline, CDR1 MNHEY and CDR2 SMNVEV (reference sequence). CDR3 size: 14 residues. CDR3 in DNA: TGTGCCAGCAGTTACGGACAGGGCGGGAATGAGCAGTTCTTC. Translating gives CASSYGQGGNEQFF.

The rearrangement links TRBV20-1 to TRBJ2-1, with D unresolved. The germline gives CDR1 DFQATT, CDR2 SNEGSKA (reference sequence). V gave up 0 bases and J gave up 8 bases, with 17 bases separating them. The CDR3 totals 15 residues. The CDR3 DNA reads TGCAGTGCTAGAGATTGGCGAACCCAGGCCCATGAGCAGTTCTTC. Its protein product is CSARDWRTQAHEQFF.

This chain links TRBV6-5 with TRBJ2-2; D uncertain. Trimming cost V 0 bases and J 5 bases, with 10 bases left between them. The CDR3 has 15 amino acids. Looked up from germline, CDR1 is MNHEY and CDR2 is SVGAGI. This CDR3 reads CASSYSSRFTGELFF. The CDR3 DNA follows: TGTGCCAGCAGTTACTCCTCCCGATTTACCGGGGAGCTGTTTTTT.

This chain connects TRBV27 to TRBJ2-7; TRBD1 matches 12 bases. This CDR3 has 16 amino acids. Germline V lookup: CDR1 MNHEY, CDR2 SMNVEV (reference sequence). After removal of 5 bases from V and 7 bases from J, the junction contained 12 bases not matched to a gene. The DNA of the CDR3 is TGTGCCAGCAGTCTCCTCCCGGGACAGGGGGCGGGAGAGCAGTACTTC. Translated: CASSLLPGQGAGEQYF.

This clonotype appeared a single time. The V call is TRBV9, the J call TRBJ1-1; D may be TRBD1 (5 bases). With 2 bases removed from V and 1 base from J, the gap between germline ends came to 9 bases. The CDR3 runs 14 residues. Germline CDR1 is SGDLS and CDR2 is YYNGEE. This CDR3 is CASSVGDGNTEAFF. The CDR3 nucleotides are TGTGCCAGCAGCGTGGGGGACGGGAACACTGAAGCTTTCTTT.

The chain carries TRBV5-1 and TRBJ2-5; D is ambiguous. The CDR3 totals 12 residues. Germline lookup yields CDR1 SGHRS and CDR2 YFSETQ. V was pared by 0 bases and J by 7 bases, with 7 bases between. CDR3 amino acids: CASSLAGPTQYF. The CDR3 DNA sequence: TGCGCCAGCAGCTTGGCCGGTCCGACCCAGTACTTC.